This is a list of T cell receptor beta chains from one sample in a study of chemoradiotherapy in HPV16-positive cancers. TCRdb keeps only in-frame clones here, not all; method: immunoSEQ multiplex PCR. The data hold several thousand clones, with more than 75% observed a single time. Sequences were derived from tumor tissue, sampled from a patient who underwent chemoradiotherapy. The receptors derive from a human donor with HPV-associated anogenital cancer. The CDR3 runs from the conserved cysteine through the conserved F or W. D genes are given only for firm matches. Not every row has a clone size; where given, it reads once, few, many or a size class.

j_gene,abundance,len,v_gene,d_gene,CDR3nt,CDR3aa
TRBJ2-6,-,18,TRBV4-3,-,TGCGCCAGCAGCCAAGAGAACTCAGCGAGCTCTGGGGCCAACGTCCTGACTTTC,CASSQENSASSGANVLTF
TRBJ2-5,-,17,TRBV9,-,TGTGCCAGCAGCGTAACCCCGGGTCCCCCAGGCCAAGAGACCCAGTACTTC,CASSVTPGPPGQETQYF
TRBJ1-1,once,13,TRBV7-9,-,TGTGCCAGCAGCTTGGGAGGGACGATGGGAGCTTTCTTT,CASSLGGTMGAFF
TRBJ1-3,-,14,TRBV30,-,TGTGCCTGGGGGCAGGGTAGCTCTGGAAACACCATATATTTT,CAWGQGSSGNTIYF
TRBJ2-1,-,13,TRBV28,-,TGTGCCAGCAGCACCACGGTCAAGAATGAGCAGTTCTTC,CASSTTVKNEQFF
TRBJ1-3,-,14,TRBV9,-,TGTGCCAGCAGCGTAGCAAGGGCTGGAAACACCATATATTTT,CASSVARAGNTIYF
TRBJ2-1,-,15,TRBV27,-,TGTGCCAGCACCCGGGGCGGACGCTCCTACAATGAGCAGTTCTTC,CASTRGGRSYNEQFF
TRBJ2-5,-,14,TRBV15,-,TGTGCCACCAGCACGAGGGGTGGAATGGAGACCCAGTACTTC,CATSTRGGMETQYF
TRBJ1-1,once,12,TRBV5-8,TRBD1,TGTGCCAGCAGCTTCCGGGACAGGGGAGCTTTCTTT,CASSFRDRGAFF
TRBJ1-2,-,13,TRBV7-6,TRBD1,TGTGCCAGCAGTTTTCAGGGGGGCGGAGGCTACACCTTC,CASSFQGGGGYTF
TRBJ2-7,-,14,TRBV5-1,-,TGCGCCAGCAGCTTGTTGGCAGGCGAGTACGAGCAGTACTTC,CASSLLAGEYEQYF
TRBJ2-1,few,12,TRBV7-3,TRBD2,TGTGCCAGCAGCAACTCCGGGACTAGACGGTTCTTC,CASSNSGTRRFF
TRBJ1-2,-,16,TRBV5-6,TRBD1,TGTGCCAGCAGCTTGGAGGCGAATACAGGGGACTATGGCTACACCTTC,CASSLEANTGDYGYTF
TRBJ2-1,-,13,TRBV13,-,TGTGCCAGCAAGCTGGGGGGACGGCATGAGCAGTTCTTC,CASKLGGRHEQFF
TRBJ1-2,-,13,TRBV6-5,TRBD1,TGTGCCAGCAGCCGCGCAGGGGGCTATGGCTACACCTTC,CASSRAGGYGYTF
TRBJ1-1,-,15,TRBV27,TRBD1,TGTGCCAGCAGTCCCTGGCAGGGGGCTACCACTGAAGCTTTCTTT,CASSPWQGATTEAFF
TRBJ1-6,-,15,TRBV5-4,TRBD1,TGTGCCAGCAGCTTAGCCGGGACAGTAAATTCACCCCTCCACTTT,CASSLAGTVNSPLHF
TRBJ1-1,few,13,TRBV29-1,-,TGCAGCGTTGTCTGGTTACCCTACACTGAAGCTTTCTTT,CSVVWLPYTEAFF
TRBJ2-2,once,14,TRBV7-6,-,TGTGCCAGCAGCTACAACGGGTTCGGCGGGGAGCTGTTTTTT,CASSYNGFGGELFF
TRBJ2-6,-,14,TRBV2,-,TGTGCCAGCAGTGACAGGGGTGGGGCCAACGTCCTGACTTTC,CASSDRGGANVLTF
TRBJ1-1,-,13,TRBV6-1,-,TGTGCCAGCAACCACAGGGCGAACACTGAAGCTTTCTTT,CASNHRANTEAFF
TRBJ1-2,-,13,TRBV7-2,-,TGTGCCAGCAGCCAGGGACAACGAAATGGCTACACCTTC,CASSQGQRNGYTF
TRBJ2-2,-,16,TRBV7-9,TRBD2,TGTGCCAGCACCTTCCGGGGAGGGTCGGGCACCGGGGAGCTGTTTTTT,CASTFRGGSGTGELFF
TRBJ2-3,-,14,TRBV5-8,-,TGTGCCAGCAGCTTGGACGGGCGCACAGATACGCAGTATTTT,CASSLDGRTDTQYF
TRBJ1-5,-,14,TRBV6-6,-,TGTGCCAGCAGTTACTTAGAACTTAATCAGCCCCAGCATTTT,CASSYLELNQPQHF
TRBJ1-4,few,10,TRBV13,TRBD1,TGTGCCAGCAGCATCCGGGACAGGGATTTT,CASSIRDRDF
TRBJ2-7,once,15,TRBV6-1,-,TGTGCCAGCAGTGAAGCGTGGGGCGGAAACTACGAGCAGTACTTC,CASSEAWGGNYEQYF
TRBJ2-2,-,15,TRBV10-3,-,TGTGCCATCAGTGAGCGGGGGCCACCCACCGGGGAGCTGTTTTTT,CAISERGPPTGELFF